These 9 T cell receptor beta chains were sequenced from one sample in a study of blood T cell repertoires in COVID-19. Sequenced by immunoSEQ multiplex PCR; TCRdb stores in-frame clones only, minus some. The sample yields around 260,000 clones, about 89% seen once. Sequencing was performed on peripheral blood. The source of these receptors is a woman aged 45-60 years with acute or convalescent COVID-19.

The chain has TRBV30 and TRBJ1-6; D is possibly TRBD1 (5 bases). The CDR3 totals 15 residues. With 8 bases removed from V and 2 bases from J, the gap between germline ends came to 16 bases. Looked up from germline, CDR1 is GTSNPN and CDR2 is SVGIG (reference sequence). The CDR3 region is CASRQGSTYNSPLHF. In DNA, the CDR3 is TGTGCCAGCCGGCAGGGAAGCACCTATAATTCACCCCTCCACTTT.

The genes are TRBV5-1 and TRBJ2-1, with TRBD2 matching 12 bases. J gave up 0 bases and V 4 bases, and 2 bases lay outside the gene matches. The CDR3 consists of 16 residues. CDR1 is SGHRS, CDR2 YFSETQ, per germline. CDR3 in amino acids: CASSRTSGTSYNEQFF. The CDR3 bases are TGCGCCAGCAGCCGGACTAGCGGGACCTCCTACAATGAGCAGTTCTTC.

The chain joins TRBV28 to TRBJ2-7; 7 bases are shared with TRBD1. The V and J ends lost 6 bases and 4 bases, in that order; junction bases with no gene match: 9. The CDR3 is 14 residues long. The germline V gene has CDR1 MDHEN and CDR2 SYDVKM. The CDR3 loop reads CASSGTEVSYEQYF. CDR3 DNA sequence: TGTGCCAGCAGCGGGACAGAAGTATCTTACGAGCAGTACTTC. Full variable domain (missing parts from reference TRBV28 and TRBJ2-7): DVKVTQSSRYLVKRTGEKVFLECVQDMDHENMFWYRQDPGLGLRLIYFSYDVKMKEKGDIPEGYSVSREKKERFSLILESASTNQTSMYLCASSGTEVSYEQYFGPGTRLTVT.

The CDR3 region is CASSLVSPSYNEQFF. The CDR3 DNA reads as TGCGCCAGCAGCTTGGTTTCCCCATCCTACAATGAGCAGTTCTTC. The chain recombines TRBV5-1 with TRBJ2-1; D is undetermined. The CDR3 extends over 15 amino acids. Between the trimmed V and J ends, which lost 0 bases and 1 base, there was a span of 8 bases. Looked up from germline, CDR1 is SGHRS and CDR2 is YFSETQ.

The chain employs TRBV7-2 and TRBJ2-3; TRBD1 agrees at 7 bases. The CDR3 covers 13 residues. Germline assignment: CDR1 SGHTA and CDR2 FQGNSA. The V segment lost 5 bases and the J segment 9 bases; nucleotides outside the gene matches: 8. Written as DNA, the CDR3 is TGTGCCAGCAGCATAGGACAGGACGACACGCAGTATTTT. Translated, it gives CASSIGQDDTQYF.

This chain connects TRBV29-1 to TRBJ2-6; D not certain. CDR3 size: 13 residues. Trimming left V 7 bases short and J 0 bases short, with 7 bases between. CDR1 is SQVTM and CDR2 is ANQGSEA in the germline V gene. The CDR3 bases are TGCAGCGCACTTATCTCTGGGGCCAACGTCCTGACTTTC. This codes for CSALISGANVLTF.

V and J are TRBV5-5 and TRBJ1-5; D is unresolved. The CDR3 consists of 15 residues. Germline CDR1 reads SGHKS; CDR2 reads YYEKEE (reference sequence). Trimming took 6 bases from V and 0 from J, leaving 13 bases between them. The CDR3 DNA is TGTGCCAGCACCACGGAGCCCCATAGCAATCAGCCCCAGCATTTT. Protein product: CASTTEPHSNQPQHF. The whole variable domain, remainder taken from reference TRBV5-5 and TRBJ1-5, is DAGVTQSPTHLIKTRGQQVTLRCSPISGHKSVSWYQQVLGQGPQFIFQYYEKEERGRGNFPDRFSARQFPNYSSELNVNALLLGDSALYLCASTTEPHSNQPQHFGDGTRLSIL.

The chain uses TRBV18 and TRBJ1-5; no firm D call. V lost 0 bases to trimming and J lost 5 bases, with 5 bases between them. CDR1 KGHSH and CDR2 LQKENI come from the germline V gene. CDR3 length: 13 residues. The CDR3 sequence is CASSPPGYQPQHF. In nucleotides, the CDR3 is TGTGCCAGCTCACCACCCGGGTATCAGCCCCAGCATTTT.

The chain combines TRBV19 with TRBJ2-2; no clear D gene. The CDR3 sequence is 13 residues long. V lost 10 bases, J lost 6 bases, and 15 bases lay in between. The germline V gene encodes CDR1 LNHDA and CDR2 SQIVND (reference sequence). CDR3 nucleotide sequence: TGTGCCACTTTAGCCGTTAGGCCCGGGGAGCTGTTTTTT. Protein product: CATLAVRPGELFF.